The next 30 T cell receptor beta chains were all read from a single sample in a study of human T cells and chemical hapten exposure. In TCRdb, the RACE reads were re-called with MiXCR into one record per CDR3 protein. This sample carries some 59,000 distinct CDR3 sequences, over 9% of them seen once, and the ten largest clones take 4%. Time point given: pre-sensitization, week 0. Described treatment: therapeutic diphenylcyclopropenone sensitization with weekly scalp DPC. This material consisted of whole blood, taken in connection with sensitization to the hapten diphenylcyclopropenone (DPC). The receptors stem from a woman in her forties with alopecia areata. Some clones in this sample may be carry-over from other donors' samples.

J is TRBJ2-1 and V is TRBV19; D might be TRBD2 (6 bases). Germline CDR1 LNHDA, CDR2 SQIVND (reference sequence). V was trimmed by 5 bases and J by 3 bases, leaving 14 bases between them. CDR3 length: 15 residues. The CDR3 protein is CASSRDSSDYNEQFF. CDR3 sequence (DNA): TGTGCCAGTAGTCGGGACTCGTCCGACTACAATGAGCAGTTCTTC.

The chain is built from TRBV20-1 and TRBJ2-3, with D tentatively TRBD1 (6 bases). V dropped 2 bases and J dropped 4 bases, with 13 bases sitting between them. The CDR3 runs to 14 residues. Germline loops: CDR1 DFQATT, CDR2 SNEGSKA (reference sequence). CDR3 DNA: TGCAGTGCTAGACCCAGGGGAAGGGCAGATACGCAGTATTTT. Protein product: CSARPRGRADTQYF.

This clonotype was seen at least ten times. The V gene is TRBV18, the J gene TRBJ1-1; unclear D gene. Germline CDR1 reads KGHSH; CDR2 reads LQKENI. The CDR3 covers 16 residues. Trimming took off 3 bases at V and 1 base at J, with 15 bases between the two ends. CDR3 loop: CASSPFERQSNTEAFF. CDR3 bases: TGTGCCAGCTCACCCTTCGAGAGACAATCGAACACTGAAGCTTTCTTT. Filled out from reference TRBV18 and TRBJ1-1, the complete variable domain reads NAGVMQNPRHLVRRRGQEARLRCSPMKGHSHVYWYRQLPEEGLKFMVYLQKENIIDESGMPKERFSAEFPKEGPSILRIQQVVRGDSAAYFCASSPFERQSNTEAFFGQGTRLTVV.

The CDR3 reads CASSQSGLSREAFF. The CDR3 DNA follows: TGTGCCAGCAGCCAAAGTGGCCTCTCGAGGGAAGCTTTCTTT. The chain recombines TRBV7-3 with TRBJ1-1; D ambiguous. There are 14 residues in the CDR3. Germline V gene lookup returns CDR1 SGHTA and CDR2 FQGTGA. The V end was cut by 5 bases, the J end by 8 bases, with 18 bases between. Full variable domain (remainder filled in from reference TRBV7-3 and TRBJ1-1): GAGVSQTPSNKVTEKGKYVELRCDPISGHTALYWYRQSLGQGPEFLIYFQGTGAADDSGLPNDRFFAVRPEGSVSTLKIQRTERGDSAVYLCASSQSGLSREAFFGQGTRLTVV.

This clonotype was found a few times. This chain connects TRBV5-1 to TRBJ1-3, with D perhaps matching TRBD1 (5 bases). Germline V gene sequence: CDR1 SGHRS, CDR2 YFSETQ. The CDR3 is made up of 17 amino acids. Trimming stripped 4 bases from V and 3 bases from J, with 20 bases between. The CDR3 protein is CASSAESAGIFGNTIYF. CDR3 bases: TGCGCCAGCAGCGCGGAATCGGCAGGGATATTTGGAAACACCATATATTTT.

The chain has TRBV7-9 and TRBJ2-3; 10 bases line up with TRBD2. V was clipped by 5 bases and J by 4 bases; unmatched bases: 9. This CDR3 contains 16 residues. Germline V lookup: CDR1 SEHNR, CDR2 FQNEAQ (reference sequence). The CDR3 loop reads CASSLSASGSADTQYF. The CDR3 DNA sequence: TGTGCCAGCAGCCTATCAGCTAGCGGGAGTGCAGATACGCAGTATTTT.

This clonotype was counted only a few times. The genes are TRBV7-2 and TRBJ2-5, with D possibly TRBD2 on 6 matching bases. Trimming removed 5 bases from V and 4 bases from J, with 14 bases in between. Germline CDR1 SGHTA, CDR2 FQGNSA. The CDR3 is 14 residues long. The CDR3 protein is CASSPRRRGETQYF. The DNA of the CDR3 is TGTGCCAGCAGCCCCCGCAGGAGGGGAGAGACCCAGTACTTC.

This chain connects TRBV7-9 to TRBJ2-1; 9 bases line up with TRBD1. Germline V gene sequence: CDR1 SEHNR, CDR2 FQNEAQ (reference sequence). J gave up 4 bases and V 8 bases, and 12 bases lay outside the gene matches. The CDR3 has 16 amino acids. The CDR3 loop reads CASGQTGTGKYNEQFF. The CDR3 DNA reads TGTGCCAGCGGACAGACCGGGACAGGGAAATACAATGAGCAGTTCTTC.

This clonotype was seen a handful of times. The J gene is TRBJ2-5, the V gene TRBV7-6, with D tentatively TRBD2 (6 bases). CDR3 size: 17 residues. The germline V and J ends were trimmed by 0 bases and 2 bases, with 16 bases remaining between them. Germline-derived CDR1 and CDR2 are SGHVS and FNYEAQ. This CDR3 reads CASSLARRGLNQETQYF. The CDR3 DNA reads TGTGCCAGCAGCTTAGCGCGGAGGGGTCTAAATCAAGAGACCCAGTACTTC.

This clonotype was observed a handful of times. The chain employs TRBV5-5 and TRBJ2-2, with 9 bases matching TRBD1. Germline CDR1 and CDR2: SGHKS and YYEKEE (reference sequence). CDR3 length: 17 residues. The V and J ends lost 0 bases and 2 bases, in that order; junction bases with no gene match: 5. CDR3: CASSLGPDRGNTGELFF. As DNA, the CDR3 is TGTGCCAGCAGCTTGGGGCCGGACAGGGGAAACACCGGGGAGCTGTTTTTT.

The chain links TRBV6-6 to TRBJ2-2; 11 bases agree with TRBD2. Germline CDR1 MNHNY, CDR2 SVGAGI (reference sequence). CDR3 length: 15 residues. V lost 6 bases and J lost 5; bases outside the gene matches: 5. The CDR3 region has the DNA TGTGCCAGCAGCTTGGGACTAGCGGATACCGGGGAGCTGTTTTTT. It yields the protein CASSLGLADTGELFF.

The table lists this clonotype with many counts. The J gene is TRBJ2-2, the V gene TRBV12-3 or TRBV12-4, with TRBD1 identical over 9 bases. This CDR3 is 15 amino acids long. With 6 bases clipped from V and 6 bases from J, the junction kept 8 bases outside the gene matches. The chain's CDR3 is CASRPGQGDAGELFF. The CDR3 nucleotides are TGTGCCAGCAGGCCGGGACAGGGCGACGCCGGGGAGCTGTTTTTT.

This clonotype was counted ten times or more. The rearrangement uses TRBV7-9 and TRBJ2-1; tentatively, D is TRBD2 (6 bases). Germline CDR1 is SEHNR and CDR2 is FQNEAQ (reference sequence). There are 15 residues in the CDR3. V lost 5 bases and J lost 0, with 11 bases in between. Here the CDR3 reads CASSRDSLSYNEQFF. The DNA of the CDR3 is TGTGCCAGCAGCCGGGACTCCCTCTCCTACAATGAGCAGTTCTTC.

This clonotype appeared a few times. The chain has TRBV10-2 and TRBJ2-5, with D possibly being TRBD2 (6 bases). CDR3 length: 15 residues. Germline V gives CDR1 WSHSY, CDR2 SAAADI. Trimming left V 6 bases short and J 3 bases short, with 17 bases between. CDR3: CASSHLLSGEETQYF. In DNA form, the CDR3 reads TGCGCCAGCAGCCACCTCCTTAGCGGAGAAGAGACCCAGTACTTC.

V and J are TRBV7-8 and TRBJ2-1, with D possibly TRBD1 on 5 matching bases. The CDR3 covers 16 residues. Germline CDR1 SGHVS, CDR2 FQNEAQ. The V end lost 2 bases, the J end lost 2 bases, and 13 bases lay between the germline ends. The chain's CDR3 is CASSLLPAGTYNEQFF. The CDR3 region has the DNA TGTGCCAGCAGCTTATTGCCGGCAGGGACCTACAATGAGCAGTTCTTC.

This clonotype is a singleton in its sample. The chain employs TRBV9 and TRBJ2-3, with 10 bases fitting TRBD1. The junction had 9 bases not matched to a gene; V was cut back by 4 bases and J by 4 bases. The germline V gene encodes CDR1 SGDLS and CDR2 YYNGEE. CDR3 size: 16 residues. This CDR3 is CASSPRDRGKADTQYF. The CDR3 DNA follows: TGTGCCAGCAGCCCACGGGACAGGGGTAAAGCAGATACGCAGTATTTT. Combining the CDR3 with reference TRBV9 and TRBJ2-3 gives the whole variable domain DSGVTQTPKHLITATGQRVTLRCSPRSGDLSVYWYQQSLDQGLQFLIQYYNGEERAKGNILERFSAQQFPDLHSELNLSSLELGDSALYFCASSPRDRGKADTQYFGPGTRLTVL.

This chain uses TRBV29-1 with TRBJ2-1; D may be TRBD1 or TRBD2 (7 bases each). Per the germline V gene, CDR1 is SQVTM and CDR2 is ANQGSEA. V was shortened by 3 bases and J by 10 bases, with 16 bases between the two germline ends. The CDR3 length is 13 residues. CDR3 sequence reads: CSVETIQGGEQFF. For the CDR3, the DNA is TGCAGCGTTGAGACCATCCAGGGGGGGGAGCAGTTCTTC.

This clonotype was detected a few times. The chain combines TRBV5-1 with TRBJ2-2, with 10 nucleotides matching TRBD2. CDR1 is SGHRS and CDR2 is YFSETQ in the germline V gene. The CDR3 contains 16 residues. V dropped 1 base and J dropped 4; count of bases not matched to a gene: 4. The CDR3 spells CASSLTSGTPTGELFF. The CDR3 DNA reads TGCGCCAGCAGCTTGACTAGCGGGACCCCCACCGGGGAGCTGTTTTTT. Using reference TRBV5-1 and TRBJ2-2 for the parts outside the CDR3, the full variable domain is KAGVTQTPRYLIKTRGQQVTLSCSPISGHRSVSWYQQTPGQGLQFLFEYFSETQRNKGNFPGRFSGRQFSNSRSEMNVSTLELGDSALYLCASSLTSGTPTGELFFGEGSRLTVL.

The chain couples TRBV6-2 or TRBV6-3 to TRBJ2-7; D unclear. V was pared by 8 bases and J by 3 bases, with 11 bases between. Per the germline V gene, CDR1 is MNHEY and CDR2 is SVGEGT. The CDR3 is made up of 12 amino acids. The CDR3 DNA reads as TGTGCCAGCCGGAAGACAATCTACGAGCAGTACTTC. Its protein product is CASRKTIYEQYF.

This clonotype came up a few times. V usage is TRBV7-2 and J usage is TRBJ2-5, with a tentative D call TRBD2 (5 bases). Per the germline V gene, CDR1 is SGHTA and CDR2 is FQGNSA. The CDR3 contains 15 residues. Deletions cut 1 base from V and 5 bases from J, with 14 bases between. The CDR3 loop reads CASSLVLVRGETQYF. In DNA, the CDR3 is TGTGCCAGCAGCTTAGTACTTGTCCGAGGGGAGACCCAGTACTTC.

This clonotype was seen a few times. The chain uses TRBV4-2 and TRBJ1-5, with D possibly being TRBD1 (5 bases). CDR3 length: 14 residues. From germline, CDR1 is LGHNA and CDR2 YNFKEQ. V lost 0 bases, J lost 9 bases, and 12 bases lay in between. CDR3 sequence (DNA): TGTGCCAGCAGCCAAGAACGGGGACGGTGGCCCCAGCATTTT. Its protein product is CASSQERGRWPQHF.

This chain connects TRBV6-2 or TRBV6-3 to TRBJ2-1; 7 positions agree with TRBD2. Germline CDR1 MNHEY, CDR2 SVGEGT. The CDR3 extends over 15 amino acids. V dropped 6 bases and J dropped 0; count of bases not matched to a gene: 5. For the CDR3, the DNA is TGTGCCAGCAGGAATGGCGGGAGCTCCTACAATGAGCAGTTCTTC. Its protein product is CASRNGGSSYNEQFF.

The V gene is TRBV24-1, the J gene TRBJ2-3; D remains ambiguous. The germline V gene has CDR1 KGHDR and CDR2 SFDVKD. V was trimmed by 4 bases and J by 2 bases, leaving 9 bases between them. The CDR3 extends over 14 amino acids. CDR3 amino acids: CATSDPASTDTQYF. Here the CDR3 DNA reads TGTGCCACCAGTGACCCCGCCTCCACAGATACGCAGTATTTT.

The V call is TRBV7-2, the J call TRBJ2-3; D unclear. Trimming removed 1 base at V and 5 bases at J, with 13 bases between. CDR1 SGHTA and CDR2 FQGNSA come from the germline V gene. The CDR3 runs to 15 residues. The CDR3 spells CASSLVLRSGDTQYF. DNA for the CDR3: TGTGCCAGCAGCTTAGTTCTGCGTAGTGGAGATACGCAGTATTTT.

As DNA, the CDR3 is TGTGCCAGCAGCTTTTACCCACAGGGCCGAAATAACTATGGCTACACCTTC. It encodes CASSFYPQGRNNYGYTF. The V call is TRBV7-2, the J call TRBJ1-2; TRBD1 might be the D (6 bases). Germline lookup yields CDR1 SGHTA and CDR2 FQGNSA. The germline V and J ends were trimmed by 3 bases and 1 base, with 18 bases remaining between them. This CDR3 region has 17 residues.

There are a few counts of this clonotype. The chain combines TRBV7-3 with TRBJ2-3; D remains ambiguous. From germline, CDR1 is SGHTA and CDR2 FQGTGA. The CDR3 sequence is 15 residues long. Trimming removed 0 bases from V and 5 bases from J, with 12 bases in between. The CDR3 reads CASSLTSVLGDTQYF. In DNA form, the CDR3 reads TGTGCCAGCAGCTTAACTTCCGTCCTGGGAGATACGCAGTATTTT. Complete variable domain (other parts from reference TRBV7-3 and TRBJ2-3): GAGVSQTPSNKVTEKGKYVELRCDPISGHTALYWYRQSLGQGPEFLIYFQGTGAADDSGLPNDRFFAVRPEGSVSTLKIQRTERGDSAVYLCASSLTSVLGDTQYFGPGTRLTVL.

This clonotype appeared a few times. The chain employs TRBV19 and TRBJ1-5; 10 bases map to TRBD1. There are 15 residues in the CDR3. Trimming cost V 6 bases and J 3 bases; bases outside gene matches: 5. The germline V gene encodes CDR1 LNHDA and CDR2 SQIVND (reference sequence). The CDR3 DNA is TGTGCCAGTAGCGGACAGGGGGTCTACAATCAGCCCCAGCATTTT. Its translation is CASSGQGVYNQPQHF. The full variable domain, with the rest looked up from reference TRBV19 and TRBJ1-5, is DGGITQSPKYLFRKEGQNVTLSCEQNLNHDAMYWYRQDPGQGLRLIYYSQIVNDFQKGDIAEGYSVSREKKESFPLTVTSAQKNPTAFYLCASSGQGVYNQPQHFGDGTRLSIL.

This clonotype was counted at least ten times. The chain recombines TRBV11-2 with TRBJ1-5; possible D gene TRBD1, 5 bases. CDR1 SGHAT and CDR2 FQNNGV come from the germline V gene. Trimming removed 2 bases from V and 2 bases from J, with 10 bases in between. The CDR3 extends over 15 amino acids. The CDR3 sequence: CASSLTSGGNQPQHF. The CDR3 region has the DNA TGTGCCAGCAGCTTAACCTCGGGGGGCAATCAGCCCCAGCATTTT.

This clonotype came up many times. The chain joins TRBV20-1 to TRBJ2-1; no clear D gene. The V gene lost 3 bases and the J gene lost 4 bases, with 16 bases spanning the gap. The CDR3 length is 15 residues. Germline V CDR1 and CDR2: DFQATT, SNEGSKA (reference sequence). The chain's CDR3 is CSASLFPESYNEQFF. The CDR3 nucleotides are TGCAGTGCTAGCTTGTTTCCGGAGAGTTACAATGAGCAGTTCTTC.

This clonotype was seen only a few times. J is TRBJ2-2 and V is TRBV28; TRBD2 matches 7 bases. CDR3 length: 17 amino acids. The V segment lost 3 bases and the J segment 1 base; nucleotides outside the gene matches: 8. Germline V gives CDR1 MDHEN, CDR2 SYDVKM. The CDR3 is CASSLSGRPWNTGELFF. The CDR3 DNA is TGTGCCAGCAGTTTGTCCGGGAGGCCCTGGAACACCGGGGAGCTGTTTTTT.